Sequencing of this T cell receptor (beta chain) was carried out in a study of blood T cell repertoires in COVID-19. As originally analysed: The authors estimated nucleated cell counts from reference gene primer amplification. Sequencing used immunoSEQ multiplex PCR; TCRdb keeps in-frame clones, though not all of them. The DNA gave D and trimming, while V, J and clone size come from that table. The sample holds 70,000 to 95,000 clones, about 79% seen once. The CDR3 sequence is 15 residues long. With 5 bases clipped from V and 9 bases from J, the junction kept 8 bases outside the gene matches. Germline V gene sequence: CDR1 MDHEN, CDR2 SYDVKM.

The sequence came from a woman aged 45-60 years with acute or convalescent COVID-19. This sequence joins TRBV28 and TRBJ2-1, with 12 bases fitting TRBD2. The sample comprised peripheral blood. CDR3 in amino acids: CASSLTSGRGTEQFF. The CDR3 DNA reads TGTGCCAGCAGTCTGACTAGCGGGAGAGGGACTGAGCAGTTCTTC.